The rows below give T cell receptor beta chains drawn from one sample of a study of cytomegalovirus exposure and HLA in healthy donors. Sequencing used immunoSEQ multiplex PCR; TCRdb keeps in-frame clones, though not all of them. Here the sample spans approximately 190,000 clones, over 70% being singletons. Sequenced material: PBMCs. These receptor sequences come from a man in his forties or fifties in good health and CMV-seropositive. The CDR3 runs from the conserved cysteine through the conserved F or W. Each record gives: D gene, V gene, J gene, CDR3 length, clone size, CDR3 protein, CDR3 DNA. D genes are given only for firm matches. Not every row has a clone size; where given, it reads once, few, many or a size class.

TRBD2	TRBV6-5	TRBJ2-1	13	once	CASSYFLSGSQFF	TGTGCCAGCAGTTACTTCCTTAGCGGGAGTCAGTTCTTC
.	TRBV10-1	TRBJ2-1	15	.	CASIQTGLSYNEQFF	TGCGCCAGCATTCAAACGGGACTCTCCTACAATGAGCAGTTCTTC
TRBD2	TRBV9	TRBJ2-6	17	.	CASSGLGGVSGANGLTF	TGTGCCAGCAGCGGCTTGGGGGGGGTCTCTGGGGCCAACGGCCTGACTTTC
TRBD1	TRBV6-1	TRBJ2-7	15	.	CASSDPGGSSYEQYF	TGTGCCAGCAGCGACCCAGGGGGATCCTCCTACGAGCAGTACTTC
TRBD2	TRBV7-9	TRBJ2-7	15	.	CASSTPGLNSDEQYF	TGTGCCAGCAGCACACCGGGACTAAATTCCGACGAGCAGTACTTC
TRBD2	TRBV9	TRBJ2-2	16	.	CASSLGLAGTTGELFF	TGTGCCAGCAGCTTGGGACTAGCGGGGACCACCGGGGAGCTGTTTTTT
TRBD2	TRBV15	TRBJ2-3	16	.	CATSRGGLAGDDTQYF	TGTGCCACCAGCAGAGGGGGACTAGCGGGGGACGATACGCAGTATTTT
TRBD2	TRBV10-3	TRBJ2-4	17	.	CAISEASGRLAKNIQYF	TGTGCCATCAGTGAGGCTAGCGGGAGGCTAGCCAAAAACATTCAGTACTTC
TRBD1	TRBV18	TRBJ2-6	17	.	CASSPGQIFSGANGLTF	TGTGCCAGCTCACCGGGACAGATTTTCTCTGGGGCCAACGGCCTGACTTTC
.	TRBV6-1	TRBJ1-2	13	.	CASSEARPYGYTF	TGTGCCAGCAGTGAAGCGAGGCCTTATGGCTACACCTTC
.	TRBV7-2	TRBJ2-7	15	.	CASSLRTQFSYEQYF	TGTGCCAGCAGCTTAAGGACACAGTTCTCCTACGAGCAGTACTTC
.	TRBV12-2	TRBJ2-2	24	.	CASRLPTARGVGLAGETNTGELFF	TGTGCAAGTCGCTTACCAACGGCCAGAGGGGTGGGACTAGCGGGAGAAACGAACACCGGGGAGCTGTTTTTT
.	TRBV13	TRBJ2-2	17	few	CASSLSARYLNTGELFF	TGTGCCAGCAGCTTGAGCGCCAGATATCTGAACACCGGGGAGCTGTTTTTT
TRBD1	TRBV9	TRBJ2-7	16	once	CASSPLPGQGAYEQYF	TGTGCCAGCAGCCCGTTACCGGGACAGGGTGCCTACGAGCAGTACTTC
TRBD1	TRBV6-5	TRBJ1-5	14	.	CASSLGQGSQPQHF	TGTGCCAGCAGCTTGGGACAGGGGAGTCAGCCCCAGCATTTT
.	TRBV23-1	TRBJ2-2	14	.	CASSHHSNTGELFF	TGCGCCAGCAGTCACCACAGCAACACCGGGGAGCTGTTTTTT
TRBD2	TRBV7-8	TRBJ2-7	17	.	CASSRAGTSASYYEQYF	TGTGCCAGCAGCCGCGCCGGGACTAGCGCTAGTTACTACGAGCAGTACTTC
TRBD1	TRBV2	TRBJ2-7	16	.	CASSGQGLGRSYEQYF	TGTGCCAGCAGCGGACAGGGTCTAGGGAGATCCTACGAGCAGTACTTC
.	TRBV6-1	TRBJ2-1	15	.	CASSEPWRPYNEQFF	TGTGCCAGCAGTGAGCCGTGGAGGCCCTACAATGAGCAGTTCTTC
.	TRBV9	TRBJ1-2	13	.	CASSVPGRESYTF	TGTGCCAGCAGCGTGCCAGGGCGGGAGAGCTACACCTTC
.	TRBV7-3	TRBJ2-2	14	.	CASSLPGFTGELFF	TGTGCCAGCAGCTTACCAGGGTTCACCGGGGAGCTGTTTTTT
TRBD1	TRBV7-2	TRBJ1-3	14	once	CASSNSDRGLTIYF	TGTGCCAGCAGCAACTCAGACAGGGGTCTGACCATATATTTT
.	TRBV29-1	TRBJ1-2	13	.	CSVVGGVIGGYTF	TGCAGCGTTGTGGGCGGGGTGATTGGTGGCTACACCTTC
.	TRBV5-1	TRBJ2-7	15	.	CASSLATGGLYEQYF	TGCGCCAGCAGCTTGGCCACCGGCGGGCTCTACGAGCAGTACTTC
.	TRBV5-4	TRBJ2-5	14	.	CASSLKSFQETQYF	TGTGCCAGCAGCTTGAAAAGCTTCCAAGAGACCCAGTACTTC
TRBD2	TRBV11-2	TRBJ2-3	15	.	CASSFTGTSEDTQYF	TGTGCCAGCAGCTTTACCGGGACTAGCGAGGATACGCAGTATTTT
.	TRBV5-8	TRBJ1-4	14	.	CASSFGQPNEKLFF	TGTGCCAGCAGCTTTGGGCAGCCTAATGAAAAACTGTTTTTT
TRBD1	TRBV7-9	TRBJ1-1	14	once	CASSALGTGGEAFF	TGTGCCAGCAGCGCCCTAGGGACAGGGGGTGAAGCTTTCTTT
.	TRBV4-1	TRBJ2-7	17	.	CASSQELGFLSSYEQYF	TGCGCCAGCAGCCAAGAGCTTGGTTTTTTGAGCTCCTACGAGCAGTACTTC
TRBD2	TRBV4-2	TRBJ2-7	16	.	CASSEIGGRASYEQYF	TGTGCCAGCAGCGAGATCGGAGGGAGGGCCTCCTACGAGCAGTACTTC
TRBD2	TRBV7-8	TRBJ2-2	14	.	CASSLVGGNGELFF	TGTGCCAGCAGCTTAGTGGGGGGGAACGGGGAGCTGTTTTTT
.	TRBV6-5	TRBJ2-7	14	.	CASKGRAQSYEQYF	TGTGCCAGCAAAGGCAGGGCGCAATCCTACGAGCAGTACTTC
TRBD2	TRBV28	TRBJ2-7	16	few	CASSFGLAGPSYEQYF	TGTGCCAGCAGTTTTGGACTAGCGGGACCCTCCTACGAGCAGTACTTC
TRBD1	TRBV29-1	TRBJ2-7	14	.	CSVESGTGGDEQYF	TGCAGCGTTGAATCCGGGACAGGGGGCGACGAGCAGTACTTC
TRBD2	TRBV7-9	TRBJ2-5	14	.	CASSFSSGQETQYF	TGTGCCAGCAGCTTCTCTAGCGGCCAAGAGACCCAGTACTTC
.	TRBV6-1	TRBJ1-1	14	once	CASSEIAWDTEAFF	TGTGCCAGCAGTGAAATAGCTTGGGACACTGAAGCTTTCTTT
TRBD1	TRBV14	TRBJ1-1	16	.	CASSQDRLGQGPIAFF	TGTGCCAGCAGCCAAGATCGGTTGGGACAGGGCCCTATAGCTTTCTTT
.	TRBV7-2	TRBJ2-3	14	.	CASSLAEATDTQYF	TGTGCCAGCAGCTTAGCCGAAGCCACAGATACGCAGTATTTT
TRBD1	TRBV9	TRBJ1-2	14	.	CASSGDRGSFGYTF	TGTGCCAGCAGCGGAGACAGGGGCAGTTTCGGCTACACCTTC
.	TRBV4-2	TRBJ2-1	17	once	CASSPRTLATSYNEQFF	TGTGCCAGCAGCCCCCGAACCCTAGCGACCAGCTACAATGAGCAGTTCTTC
TRBD2	TRBV5-6	TRBJ2-1	13	.	CASSPPAGGEQFF	TGTGCCAGCAGCCCCCCTGCGGGGGGTGAGCAGTTCTTC
TRBD1	TRBV18	TRBJ2-5	15	.	CASSPNRGRGETQYF	TGTGCCAGCTCACCAAACAGGGGGCGCGGTGAGACCCAGTACTTC
.	TRBV5-4	TRBJ1-1	13	.	CASNLDRNTEAFF	TGTGCCAGCAACTTAGACAGAAACACTGAAGCTTTCTTT
.	TRBV10-3	TRBJ2-3	13	.	CAISEPGRDTQYF	TGTGCCATCAGTGAGCCAGGGCGAGATACGCAGTATTTT
.	TRBV7-8	TRBJ2-1	14	.	CASSPRAGGMGQFF	TGTGCCAGCAGCCCCCGGGCTGGCGGGATGGGGCAGTTCTTC
.	TRBV6-5	TRBJ1-3	16	.	CASSYGWTSSGNTIYF	TGTGCCAGCAGTTACGGGTGGACAAGCTCTGGAAACACCATATATTTT
.	TRBV30	TRBJ1-6	15	.	CAWAPGSSYNSPLHF	TGTGCCTGGGCCCCGGGGAGCTCCTATAATTCACCCCTCCACTTT
TRBD2	TRBV4-1	TRBJ2-7	15	once	CASSQGGRGSYEQYF	TGCGCCAGCAGCCAAGGAGGGAGGGGCTCCTACGAGCAGTACTTC
.	TRBV14	TRBJ2-7	15	.	CASSQPQTGPHEQYF	TGTGCCAGCAGCCAACCCCAGACAGGACCCCACGAGCAGTACTTC
TRBD1	TRBV20-1	TRBJ2-7	11	.	CSARTGLEQYF	TGCAGTGCGAGGACAGGTCTCGAGCAGTACTTC
TRBD1	TRBV30	TRBJ1-1	11	.	CACQGDTEAFF	TGTGCCTGTCAGGGGGACACTGAAGCTTTCTTT